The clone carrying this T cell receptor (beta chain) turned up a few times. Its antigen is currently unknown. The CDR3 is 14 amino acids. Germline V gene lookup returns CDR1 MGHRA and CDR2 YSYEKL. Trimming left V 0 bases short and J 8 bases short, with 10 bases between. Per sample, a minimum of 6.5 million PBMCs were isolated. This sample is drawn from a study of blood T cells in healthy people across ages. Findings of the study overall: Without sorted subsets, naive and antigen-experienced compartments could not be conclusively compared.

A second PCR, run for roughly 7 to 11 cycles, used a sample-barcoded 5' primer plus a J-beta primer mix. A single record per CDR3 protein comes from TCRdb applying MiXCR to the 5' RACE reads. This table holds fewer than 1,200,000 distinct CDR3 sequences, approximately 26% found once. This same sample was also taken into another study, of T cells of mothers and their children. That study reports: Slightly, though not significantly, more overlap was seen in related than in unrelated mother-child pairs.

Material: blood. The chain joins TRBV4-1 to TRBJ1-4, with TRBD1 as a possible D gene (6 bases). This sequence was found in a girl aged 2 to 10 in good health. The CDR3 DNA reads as TGCGCCAGCAGCCAAGAACACAGGGCAGAAAAACTGTTTTTT. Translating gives CASSQEHRAEKLFF.